These T cell receptor beta chains were read from a single sample in a study of T-cell reconstitution after alpha-beta-depleted transplantation in children. TCRdb fed the PCR reads into MiXCR, producing one record per CDR3 protein. Of nearly 350,000 distinct CDR3 sequences listed, about 17% are singletons. Sequencing was performed on PBMCs, mostly from graft donor cells, taken 360 days after TCRalphabeta/CD19-depleted stem cell transplant. These receptors were taken from a male patient aged 2 to 10 who had a stem cell transplant for acute lymphoblastic leukemia, so the T cells may come from the graft donor. Each CDR3 is given with its conserved first and last residue. The D gene is left open where the match is weak. Expanded clones get a size class; other rows say once, few or many, or leave the size out.

D	size	J	V	DNA	CDR3
TRBD1	.	TRBJ1-5	TRBV20-1	TGCAGTGCCACCAGGCGACAGGGCTTCAATCAGCCCCAGCATTTT	CSATRRQGFNQPQHF
TRBD2	few	TRBJ2-7	TRBV2	TGTGCCAGCAGTGCGGGGTCTGGACTAGCGGACTCCTACGAGCAGTACTTC	CASSAGSGLADSYEQYF
.	few	TRBJ1-5	TRBV20-1	TGCAGTGCTAGACCGGTGGGAGTTCAGCCCCAGCATTTT	CSARPVGVQPQHF
TRBD1	.	TRBJ1-1	TRBV5-1	TGCGCCAGCAGCTTTGGGACAGGGGCAATAGTCACTGAAGCTTTCTTT	CASSFGTGAIVTEAFF
.	many	TRBJ2-1	TRBV12-3/TRBV12-4	TGTGCCAGCAGTCCCGGGACCTTGCCCTACAATGAGCAGTTCTTC	CASSPGTLPYNEQFF
.	many	TRBJ2-1	TRBV27	TGTGCCAGCAGTTTATACCCCGGGGGGCCCTACAATGAGCAGTTCTTC	CASSLYPGGPYNEQFF
.	.	TRBJ2-7	TRBV10-3	TGTGCCATCGGGATCAGGGACTCTTTCGAGCAGTACTTC	CAIGIRDSFEQYF
.	.	TRBJ1-1	TRBV13	TGTGCCAGCAGCGGGCAGACTCGCCCGATGAACACTGAAGCTTTCTTT	CASSGQTRPMNTEAFF
.	.	TRBJ1-1	TRBV3-1	TGTGCCAGCAGCCAAGATCTTGGTAGTTCGAGCACTGAAGCTTTCTTT	CASSQDLGSSSTEAFF
.	.	TRBJ2-7	TRBV10-3	TGTGCCATCAGTGAGGAAACGGGAGCTAACGAGCAGTACTTC	CAISEETGANEQYF
.	many	TRBJ1-4	TRBV6-1	TGTGCCAGCAGTGAAGGAACACTTAATGAAAAACTGTTTTTT	CASSEGTLNEKLFF
TRBD1	.	TRBJ1-5	TRBV12-3/TRBV12-4	TGTGCCAGCAGTTTGGGTACCGGGACAGGGGGGCATCAGCCCCAGCATTTT	CASSLGTGTGGHQPQHF
TRBD2	few	TRBJ2-1	TRBV27	TGTGCCAGCAGTTTTGGGTGGGAGGGCCTAAAGGATGAGCAGTTCTTC	CASSFGWEGLKDEQFF
.	many	TRBJ1-2	TRBV12-3/TRBV12-4	TGTGCCAGCAGTCAAGGGACGAGGGGCTACACCTTC	CASSQGTRGYTF
TRBD1	few	TRBJ1-4	TRBV4-3	TGCGCCAGCAGCCAAGGGTTAGGACAGGGGGATTGGTCTAATGAAAAACTGTTTTTT	CASSQGLGQGDWSNEKLFF
.	few	TRBJ2-7	TRBV20-1	TGCAGTGCTTTGGGAACCTACGAGCAGTACTTC	CSALGTYEQYF
.	few	TRBJ2-5	TRBV28	TGTGCCAGCAGTTTTTTAGGTCGCACCTACCGGGACAACCAAGAGACCCAGTACTTC	CASSFLGRTYRDNQETQYF
.	many	TRBJ1-5	TRBV28	TGTGCCAGCAGTTTATGGGGGCAGGATCAGCCCCAGCATTTT	CASSLWGQDQPQHF
TRBD2	many	TRBJ2-1	TRBV11-1	TGTGCCAGCAGCTTACTGAGCGGGAGTTTCGTTACCTACTACAATGAGCAGTTCTTC	CASSLLSGSFVTYYNEQFF
TRBD2	.	TRBJ2-1	TRBV6-5	TGTGCCAGCAGTTACCGGACTAGCGGGAGTTTCGGTGAGCAGTTCTTC	CASSYRTSGSFGEQFF
.	.	TRBJ2-7	TRBV12-3/TRBV12-4	TGTGCCAGCAGTTTCAGGGGATTTACCTACGAGCAGTACTTC	CASSFRGFTYEQYF
TRBD2	once	TRBJ2-1	TRBV5-5	TGTGCCAGCAGCTTGCGATCGGGAGGGCTTATTGAGCAGTTCTTC	CASSLRSGGLIEQFF
TRBD2	few	TRBJ2-1	TRBV3-1	TGTGCCAGCAGCCAAGATTGGCCCATAAGCGGGAGCTCCTACAATGAGCAGTTCTTC	CASSQDWPISGSSYNEQFF
TRBD1	.	TRBJ2-7	TRBV20-1	TGCAGTGCTAGAGGTTCGGGACAGGGGGCTTACGAGCAGTACTTC	CSARGSGQGAYEQYF
.	.	TRBJ2-7	TRBV5-5	TGTGCCAGCAGCCGAGGGGGTGGTAGCTACGAGCAGTACTTC	CASSRGGGSYEQYF
.	few	TRBJ2-5	TRBV9	TGTGCCAGCAGCGCCGAGGTATCCCAGGAGACCCAGTACTTC	CASSAEVSQETQYF
.	.	TRBJ1-1	TRBV6-6	TGTGCCAGCAGGCCGGGCACTGAAGCTTTCTTT	CASRPGTEAFF
TRBD2	few	TRBJ2-1	TRBV25-1	TGTGCCAGCAGTGATCCCCTCTCAGCGGGAGTTTCCTACAATGAGCAGTTCTTC	CASSDPLSAGVSYNEQFF
.	few	TRBJ2-4	TRBV20-1	TGCAGTGCTCGTGGGGTCCGGCACATTCAGTACTTC	CSARGVRHIQYF
TRBD1	many	TRBJ1-1	TRBV7-9	TGTGCCAGCAGGCCATACCTAAAGGGGGCCCGGTACACTGAAGCTTTCTTT	CASRPYLKGARYTEAFF
TRBD1	many	TRBJ2-4	TRBV20-1	TGCAGTGCTAGAGAGGCTGGGACAGGGGGAAAAAACATTCAGTACTTC	CSAREAGTGGKNIQYF
.	.	TRBJ1-6	TRBV15	TGTGCCACCAGCAGAGTGAATTCACCCCTCCACTTT	CATSRVNSPLHF
TRBD2	.	TRBJ2-2	TRBV2	TGTGCCAGCAGTTCCGGGACTAGCTACACCGGGGAGCTGTTTTTT	CASSSGTSYTGELFF
.	.	TRBJ2-7	TRBV20-1	TGCAGTGCGTCGCCGGCGGGATACGAGCAGTACTTC	CSASPAGYEQYF
.	few	TRBJ2-7	TRBV14	TGTGCCAGCAGCGTAGGACCCTCCATCTACGAGCAGTACTTC	CASSVGPSIYEQYF
.	few	TRBJ2-3	TRBV10-3	TGTGCCATCAATGGTTGGCAGAGTCCAGATACGCAGTATTTT	CAINGWQSPDTQYF
.	.	TRBJ1-2	TRBV5-1	TGCGCCAGCAGCTTAGGAGGAATGAATGGCTACACCTTC	CASSLGGMNGYTF
.	many	TRBJ2-2	TRBV5-1	TGCGCCAGCTGTTTAAACGCGGGGCCCCCACGGGGTACCGGGGAGCTGTTTTTT	CASCLNAGPPRGTGELFF
TRBD1	few	TRBJ2-3	TRBV7-6	TGTGCCAGCAGCTGGGACAGGGGCCTAAGCACAGATACGCAGTATTTT	CASSWDRGLSTDTQYF
.	many	TRBJ1-1	TRBV28	TGTGCCAGCAGTTCCCCGGGACTCCGGAGGAACACTGAAGCTTTCTTT	CASSSPGLRRNTEAFF
.	many	TRBJ2-3	TRBV15	TGTGCCACCAGCAGAGATTCCCCATTAGGCACAGATACGCAGTATTTT	CATSRDSPLGTDTQYF
.	.	TRBJ2-1	TRBV4-1	TGCGCCAGCAGCAGCGGACTATTCACCTACAATGAGCAGTTCTTC	CASSSGLFTYNEQFF
TRBD2	many	TRBJ2-1	TRBV20-1	TGCAGTGCTAGCGCCCTAGCGGGAGGGCTGGGATACTCCTACAATGAGCAGTTCTTC	CSASALAGGLGYSYNEQFF
TRBD2	.	TRBJ2-6	TRBV5-1	TGCGCCAGCAGCTTGGCGGGCCGGGAGGCCCCTGGGGCCAACGTCCTGACTTTC	CASSLAGREAPGANVLTF
.	many	TRBJ2-7	TRBV12-3/TRBV12-4	TGTGCCAGCAGTTTCAGAGGAGCCTACGAGCAGTACTTC	CASSFRGAYEQYF
.	many	TRBJ2-2	TRBV12-3/TRBV12-4	TGTGCCAGCACCAGACCGTCTCCGACTGTCCCCGGGGAGCTGTTTTTT	CASTRPSPTVPGELFF
TRBD1	few	TRBJ2-1	TRBV12-3/TRBV12-4	TGTGCCAGCAGTTTCGTTCTCTTTGACAGGGGGCAGGAGCGTAGGCAGTTCTTC	CASSFVLFDRGQERRQFF
TRBD2	.	TRBJ2-7	TRBV12-3/TRBV12-4	TGTGCCAGCAGTTTAGCCCGGGGACTAGCGGGGGACTACGAGCAGTACTTC	CASSLARGLAGDYEQYF
TRBD2	.	TRBJ2-1	TRBV28	TGTGCCAGCAGTTTCTGGCTAGCGGGAGCGGATGAGCAGTTCTTC	CASSFWLAGADEQFF
.	many	TRBJ2-3	TRBV5-6	TGTGCCAGCAGCTCGCGCCCCAGGAGTACAGATACGCAGTATTTT	CASSSRPRSTDTQYF